This TCR beta chain derives from a study of CD8 T cells in ankylosing spondylitis. Findings and limits, study-wide: Disease-associated clones were CD8+ and fairly uncommon in peripheral blood. Matched synovial fluid from ankylosing spondylitis patients was reported to be enriched for disease-linked clones. It appeared that ankylosing spondylitis blood was characterized by a TCR beta motif of fewer than 10 highly homologous variants.

Quantitative 5'-RACE with molecular barcodes generated TCR beta libraries. TCRdb redid the calling of the 5' RACE reads with MiXCR, one entry per CDR3 protein. The table records some 840,000 distinct CDR3 sequences, 12% of them present only once. As concerns this clonotype: What it recognizes is unknown.

The V and J ends lost 6 bases and 7 bases respectively, with 9 bases between them. The CDR3 length is 11 residues. The germline gives CDR1 SNHLY, CDR2 FYNNEI. This chain joins TRBV2 and TRBJ2-5; D not certain. Input material: blood, either unsorted or a sorted T cell fraction (not recorded which). The sequence came from a male donor with ankylosing spondylitis. The CDR3, as DNA: TGTGCCAGCAGCTGGCTGATGACCCAGTACTTC. Residues: CASSWLMTQYF.